This T cell receptor (beta chain) was profiled in a study of OX40 agonist ivuxolimab in advanced cancers. About the study: Prior therapy, whether anti-PD-1, anti-PD-L1 or anti-CTLA-4, was allowed, and roughly 44% had some. Partial responses, seen in three patients, involved one hepatocellular carcinoma and two cutaneous melanomas. The study, taken as a whole, reports: In CD8+ T cells, expanded clones were on average more numerous than in CD4+.

The CDR3 is 16 residues long. CDR1 and CDR2 from the germline V gene are ENHRY and SYGVKD. Trimming stripped 2 bases from V and 6 bases from J, with 19 bases between. Peripheral blood came from all dose cohorts at three timepoints. The data were produced by immunoSEQ multiplex PCR, yet TCRdb's version contains in-frame clones alone and is incomplete. Here the sample spans around 40,000 clones, approximately 80% being singletons. On this clone: The antigen remains undetermined.

The specimen comprised CD4+ or CD8+ T cells sorted from blood, sampled in a trial of the OX40 agonist ivuxolimab. The chain combines TRBV10-3 with TRBJ1-2, with D possibly matching TRBD1 (5 bases). The clonotype comes from an adult with an advanced solid tumor such as melanoma, head and neck, liver or kidney cancer. The CDR3 here is CAISETAGRQAHGYTF. CDR3 coding DNA: TGTGCCATCAGTGAGACGGCAGGGCGGCAGGCCCATGGCTACACCTTC.